The 30 T cell receptor beta chains given below trace back to one sample, sequenced in a study of identical twins. TCRdb re-called the 5' RACE reads through MiXCR, storing one row per CDR3 protein. The sample contains roughly 250,000 distinct CDR3 sequences, approximately 7% of which appear only once. Separately, the same data were catalogued under a study of yellow fever vaccine responses in identical twins.

The sequenced sample was memory (CD45RO+) T cells sorted from blood. The receptor source for this set is a woman aged 18 to 35 in good health.

At least ten counts were recorded for this clonotype. The V and J genes are TRBV7-2 and TRBJ2-1; no clear D. The germline gives CDR1 SGHTA, CDR2 FQGNSA. V lost 1 base and J 0 bases, leaving 10 bases between the germline ends. The CDR3 totals 16 residues. DNA for the CDR3: TGTGCCAGCAGCTTAGTATCCAGCGTCTCCTACAATGAGCAGTTCTTC. Its protein is CASSLVSSVSYNEQFF.

This chain connects TRBV11-2 to TRBJ1-4; no clear D gene. Trimming cost V 3 bases and J 4 bases, with 9 bases left between them. Germline V gives CDR1 SGHAT, CDR2 FQNNGV. The CDR3 has 14 residues. The CDR3 reads CASSLGKRNEKLFF. DNA of the CDR3: TGTGCCAGCAGCTTGGGGAAGCGTAATGAAAAACTGTTTTTT.

In its sample, this clonotype was seen many times. The chain couples TRBV20-1 to TRBJ2-3; D not resolved. Trimming removed 0 bases at V and 5 bases at J, with 0 bases between. This CDR3 has 10 amino acids. Germline assignment: CDR1 DFQATT and CDR2 SNEGSKA (reference sequence). The CDR3 bases are TGCAGTGCTAGAGAAGATACGCAGTATTTT. It yields the protein CSAREDTQYF.

This clonotype was detected only a few times. This chain connects TRBV3-1 to TRBJ1-1, with D hard to call. Trimming took off 0 bases at V and 6 bases at J, with 11 bases between the two ends. The CDR3 has 14 amino acids. Germline-derived CDR1 and CDR2 are LGHDT and YNNKEL (reference sequence). Written as DNA, the CDR3 is TGTGCCAGCAGCCAAGAACAGTCACGGGCTGAAGCTTTCTTT. Amino acid sequence: CASSQEQSRAEAFF.

This clonotype came up many times. The chain uses TRBV10-3 and TRBJ2-3; TRBD1 might be the D (9 bases). The CDR3 runs to 16 residues. Looked up from germline, CDR1 is ENHRY and CDR2 is SYGVKD. Deletions cut 5 bases from V and 3 bases from J, with 18 bases between. Here the CDR3 reads CAISSGGTGRTDTQYF. In nucleotides, the CDR3 is TGTGCCATCAGTTCGGGGGGGACAGGGAGGACAGATACGCAGTATTTT.

The rearrangement links TRBV2 to TRBJ2-5; 10 bases line up with TRBD1. CDR3 length: 16 amino acids. CDR1 and CDR2 from the germline V gene are SNHLY and FYNNEI. The V and J ends lost 6 bases and 5 bases, in that order; junction bases with no gene match: 12. CDR3 in amino acids: CASRVVPGQGKETQYF. In DNA form, the CDR3 reads TGTGCCAGCAGAGTCGTACCGGGACAGGGGAAGGAGACCCAGTACTTC.

The chain joins TRBV27 to TRBJ2-2; 8 bases align to TRBD2. Per germline, CDR1 MNHEY and CDR2 SMNVEV (reference sequence). The CDR3 extends over 16 amino acids. V shed 5 bases and J 5 bases; nucleotides not matched to a gene: 10. This chain's CDR3 is CASSVTGRAWTGELFF. For the CDR3, the DNA is TGTGCCAGCAGTGTCACCGGGAGGGCGTGGACCGGGGAGCTGTTTTTT.

The genes are TRBV3-1 and TRBJ2-1, with D possibly called TRBD1 or TRBD2 (6 bases each). Trimming took 1 base from V and 3 from J, leaving 13 bases between them. CDR3 length: 16 residues. CDR1 is LGHDT and CDR2 is YNNKEL in the germline V gene (reference sequence). The CDR3 nucleotides read TGTGCCAGCAGCCAAGTTCCCGGGGGCAGCTACAATGAGCAGTTCTTC. Its translation is CASSQVPGGSYNEQFF.

This clonotype was found many times. The rearrangement joins TRBV5-1 to TRBJ1-2; D possibly corresponds to TRBD1 (5 bases). Trimming took off 3 bases at V and 3 bases at J, with 15 bases between the two ends. CDR1 SGHRS and CDR2 YFSETQ come from the germline V gene. CDR3 length: 15 residues. Here the CDR3 reads CASSSGETVHYGYTF. DNA for the CDR3: TGCGCCAGCAGCTCGGGGGAGACAGTGCACTATGGCTACACCTTC.

This clonotype occurred a few times. The CDR3 sequence is CASSPGTGKNTGELFF. The CDR3, as DNA: TGTGCCAGCAGCCCCGGGACAGGGAAGAACACCGGGGAGCTGTTTTTT. The chain recombines TRBV7-9 with TRBJ2-2, with 9 bases that match TRBD1. The CDR3 consists of 16 residues. The J segment lost 1 base and the V segment lost 5 bases, leaving 5 bases of the junction unmatched. Germline V gene lookup returns CDR1 SEHNR and CDR2 FQNEAQ (reference sequence).

The gene calls are TRBV7-2 and TRBJ2-3, with 8 bases identical to TRBD2. Germline CDR1 is SGHTA and CDR2 is FQGNSA. The CDR3 extends over 18 amino acids. V lost 0 bases to trimming and J lost 2 bases; unmatched junction nucleotides: 10. The DNA for the CDR3 is TGTGCCAGCAGCTTAGCCTCCACCCGCGGGGGGTTCACAGATACGCAGTATTTT. Translation: CASSLASTRGGFTDTQYF.

This clonotype was seen a handful of times. This chain links TRBV20-1 with TRBJ2-1, with a possible D match to TRBD2 (5 bases). Germline values: CDR1 DFQATT, CDR2 SNEGSKA (reference sequence). The CDR3 spans 16 residues. The V gene lost 4 bases and the J gene lost 1 base, with 17 bases spanning the gap. CDR3 DNA: TGCAGTGCTACCACAAACCAGCCGGGATCCTACAATGAGCAGTTCTTC. Its translation: CSATTNQPGSYNEQFF.

There are a few counts of this clonotype. This chain connects TRBV25-1 to TRBJ1-5; the match to TRBD1 covers 10 bases. The J segment lost 5 bases and the V segment lost 4 bases, leaving 5 bases of the junction unmatched. The CDR3 runs to 15 residues. CDR1 and CDR2 from the germline V gene are MGHDK and SYGVNS. Here the CDR3 DNA reads TGTGCCAGCAGTGCTCAGGGACAGGGGCATCAGCCCCAGCATTTT. Protein sequence: CASSAQGQGHQPQHF.

The rearrangement uses TRBV7-2 and TRBJ2-1; TRBD1 matches 11 bases. V gave up 5 bases and J gave up 6 bases; unmatched junction bases: 6. The CDR3 runs to 15 residues. From germline, CDR1 is SGHTA and CDR2 FQGNSA. The CDR3, as DNA: TGTGCCAGCAGCAGGTGGACAGGGGGCGGCAATGAGCAGTTCTTC. It is translated as CASSRWTGGGNEQFF.

In its sample, this clonotype was seen a few times. The chain joins TRBV12-3 or TRBV12-4 to TRBJ2-3; D call uncertain. Trimming took 3 bases from V and 4 from J, leaving 5 bases between them. The CDR3 spans 12 residues. The CDR3 reads CASSLGSDTQYF. CDR3 DNA sequence: TGTGCCAGCAGTTTGGGTTCAGATACGCAGTATTTT.

This clonotype was picked up many times. The V and J genes are TRBV20-1 and TRBJ2-1; D not resolved. CDR3 size: 16 residues. CDR1 is DFQATT, CDR2 SNEGSKA, per germline (reference sequence). V was pared by 1 base and J by 1 base, with 14 bases between. The CDR3 is CSARGRTDDSYNEQFF. As DNA, the CDR3 is TGCAGTGCTAGAGGAAGGACGGATGATTCCTACAATGAGCAGTTCTTC.

Many counts were recorded for this clonotype. The V call is TRBV5-6, the J call TRBJ1-2, with 9 bases lining up with TRBD1. CDR1 is SGHDT and CDR2 is YYEEEE in the germline V gene. V shed 2 bases, J shed 7 bases, and the junction held 6 bases outside the gene matches. The CDR3 runs to 14 residues. CDR3 loop: CASSFGDRAPGYTF. In DNA form, the CDR3 reads TGTGCCAGCAGCTTCGGGGACAGGGCTCCTGGCTACACCTTC. Filled out from reference TRBV5-6 and TRBJ1-2, the complete variable domain reads DAGVTQSPTHLIKTRGQQVTLRCSPKSGHDTVSWYQQALGQGPQFIFQYYEEEERQRGNFPDRFSGHQFPNYSSELNVNALLLGDSALYLCASSFGDRAPGYTFGSGTRLTVV.

This clonotype was counted many times. This chain connects TRBV2 to TRBJ1-4; the match to TRBD1 covers 7 bases. Germline lookup yields CDR1 SNHLY and CDR2 FYNNEI. V shed 3 bases, J shed 15 bases, and the junction held 16 bases outside the gene matches. This CDR3 comprises 15 residues. DNA for the CDR3: TGTGCCAGCAGTGAGCGGAGGGACAGTTTCCTTATGATGTTTTTT. This translates into CASSERRDSFLMMFF.

CDR3 sequence: CASSLVPLSGNTIYF. Written as DNA, the CDR3 is TGTGCCAGCAGTTTAGTCCCCTTGTCTGGAAACACCATATATTTT. The chain carries TRBV12-3 or TRBV12-4 and TRBJ1-3; D gene unclear. V was trimmed by 1 base and J by 1 base, leaving 8 bases between them. This CDR3 spans 15 amino acids.

In this sample, this clonotype turned up many times. The chain couples TRBV12-3 or TRBV12-4 to TRBJ1-2, with D hard to call. This CDR3 is 12 amino acids long. Trimming pared 6 bases from V and 4 bases from J, leaving 9 bases between. CDR3 nucleotides: TGTGCCAGCAGCCGAAACCCCTATGGCTACACCTTC. Translating it yields CASSRNPYGYTF.

This clonotype was observed a handful of times. V gene TRBV7-2 combines with J gene TRBJ2-7; the D gene is possibly TRBD2 (5 bases). Germline V gene sequence: CDR1 SGHTA, CDR2 FQGNSA. V lost 7 bases, J lost 2 bases, and 9 bases lay in between. This CDR3 has 12 amino acids. The CDR3 region is CASIVGTYEQYF. CDR3 in DNA: TGTGCCAGCATTGTCGGGACCTACGAGCAGTACTTC.

This clonotype was counted ten times or more. The chain combines TRBV15 with TRBJ2-3; no reliable D call. Germline V gene sequence: CDR1 LNHNV, CDR2 YYDKDF (reference sequence). Trimming shortened V by 4 bases and J by 4 bases, and 12 bases separated the two germline ends. The CDR3 is 14 amino acids. CDR3 sequence (DNA): TGTGCCACCAGCACGGGTCCAGGCGCAGATACGCAGTATTTT. Its translation is CATSTGPGADTQYF.

The rearrangement uses TRBV29-1 and TRBJ2-3; weak D call: TRBD2 (6 bases). This CDR3 has 14 residues. Trimming shortened V by 4 bases and J by 4 bases, and 15 bases separated the two germline ends. Germline assignment: CDR1 SQVTM and CDR2 ANQGSEA. CDR3 in DNA: TGCAGCGTTGTCAGGGACTGGTCCGCAGATACGCAGTATTTT. Amino acid sequence: CSVVRDWSADTQYF.

The chain joins TRBV6-1 to TRBJ2-2, with TRBD2 identical over 9 bases. Germline-derived CDR1 and CDR2 are MNHNS and SASEGT. Germline trimming cut 1 base from V and 3 bases from J; bases unmatched to any gene: 0. The CDR3 has 15 residues. CDR3 residues: CASSEGTSDTGELFF. CDR3 nucleotide sequence: TGTGCCAGCAGTGAAGGGACTAGCGACACCGGGGAGCTGTTTTTT.

This clonotype was counted at least ten times. This chain joins TRBV4-2 and TRBJ2-5; tentatively, D is TRBD2 (6 bases). Germline V gives CDR1 LGHNA, CDR2 YNFKEQ. Trimming took off 0 bases at V and 0 bases at J, with 14 bases between the two ends. The CDR3 is 17 residues long. Written as DNA, the CDR3 is TGTGCCAGCAGCCAAGATATCACTAGCAGGTACCAAGAGACCCAGTACTTC. Its protein product is CASSQDITSRYQETQYF.

This clonotype was seen a few times. The chain links TRBV18 to TRBJ2-1; D perhaps matches TRBD1 (5 bases). The germline V and J ends were trimmed by 0 bases and 7 bases, with 10 bases remaining between them. The V gene's germline CDR1 is KGHSH and CDR2 LQKENI. CDR3 length equals 14 residues. The CDR3: CASSPPSGSNEQFF. The CDR3 DNA sequence: TGTGCCAGCTCACCACCGTCAGGGTCAAATGAGCAGTTCTTC.

This clonotype was found a few times. The gene calls are TRBV3-1 and TRBJ1-1; possibly TRBD1 for D (6 bases). Trimming stripped 4 bases from V and 8 bases from J, with 29 bases between. The germline V gene encodes CDR1 LGHDT and CDR2 YNNKEL (reference sequence). CDR3 length: 18 amino acids. CDR3 residues: CASSPTGARVKKSGEAFF. The CDR3 coding sequence is TGTGCCAGCAGCCCGACGGGGGCGCGTGTAAAAAAGAGTGGGGAAGCTTTCTTT.

This rearrangement joins TRBV4-1 to TRBJ2-3; D is perhaps TRBD2 (7 bases). V lost 11 bases to trimming and J lost 6 bases, with 24 bases between them. The CDR3 totals 15 residues. CDR1 and CDR2 from the germline V gene are MGHRA and YSYEKL. CDR3 sequence: CAQSGRGAPEDTQYF. DNA of the CDR3: TGCGCCCAATCTGGTCGGGGGGCCCCCGAGGATACGCAGTATTTT.

The CDR3 DNA reads as TGCGCCAGCAGCCAGGTGGGCCTACCTACCTACAATGAGCAGTTCTTC. Its translation is CASSQVGLPTYNEQFF. The chain is built from TRBV4-1 and TRBJ2-1; unclear D gene. Deletions cut 3 bases from V and 2 bases from J, with 14 bases between. CDR3 length: 16 residues. Germline CDR1 is MGHRA and CDR2 is YSYEKL.

The V gene is TRBV7-2, the J gene TRBJ2-2, with 11 positions matching TRBD2. The germline gives CDR1 SGHTA, CDR2 FQGNSA. J lost 4 bases, V lost 2 bases, and 6 bases had no gene match. The CDR3 extends over 17 amino acids. The CDR3 region has the DNA TGTGCCAGCAGCTTAACTAGCGGGAGTGGACGCACCGGGGAGCTGTTTTTT. Its translation: CASSLTSGSGRTGELFF.